The source of this TCR beta chain is a study of OX40 agonist ivuxolimab in advanced cancers. Overall study context: Prior anti-PD-1, anti-PD-L1 or anti-CTLA-4 therapy did not bar entry, and approximately 40% had some. Of the patients, three showed partial responses, one with hepatocellular carcinoma and two with cutaneous melanoma.

The V and J ends lost 8 bases and 5 bases respectively, with 4 bases between them. The CDR3 extends over 9 amino acids. Germline CDR1 is LGHDT and CDR2 is YNNKEL (reference sequence). The protocol was immunoSEQ multiplex PCR, while the TCRdb copy is restricted to in-frame clones and leaves out a portion. The repertoire holds over 95,000 clones, about 90% seen once, with 0.79% in the top ten. Autoimmune disease history or systemic immunosuppression led to patient exclusion. This TCR was recovered from an adult with an advanced solid tumor such as melanoma, head and neck, liver or kidney cancer. The material sequenced was CD4+ or CD8+ T cells sorted from blood, taken in a trial of the OX40 agonist ivuxolimab. The rearrangement uses TRBV3-1 (or the pseudogene TRBV3-2) and TRBJ2-7; no reliable D call. CDR3 sequence reads: CASGDEQYF. In DNA form, the CDR3 reads TGTGCCAGCGGGGACGAGCAGTACTTC.